This T cell receptor (beta chain) was identified during a study of T cell repertoires in cytomegalovirus infection. A note on this clonotype: Its antigen remains unidentified.

TCRdb re-called the reads with MiXCR, one entry per CDR3 protein. The sample has some 920,000 distinct CDR3 sequences; about a third are singletons. Per germline, CDR1 SEHNR and CDR2 FQNEAQ (reference sequence). The CDR3 is made up of 13 amino acids. V lost 7 bases to trimming and J lost 9 bases; unmatched junction nucleotides: 9. The chain has TRBV7-9 and TRBJ2-1; TRBD2 matches 7 bases. The TCR originated in a human donor in good health (CMV status not recorded). Some clones in this sample may be carry-over from other donors' samples. The sequenced sample was cultured CD8+ T cells from PBMCs, obtained from culture after CMV antigen stimulation. In DNA, the CDR3 is TGTGCCAGCATCATTACCGGGAGGAGTGAGCAGTTCTTC. Translation gives CASIITGRSEQFF.